A single sample is the source of the 28 T cell receptor beta chains below, sequenced in a study of beta chain features in type 1 diabetes. TCRB transcripts that were expressed got sequenced, as all of the isolated RNA had been reverse transcribed. Sequencing was performed with immunoSEQ multiplex PCR; in TCRdb, only in-frame clones are kept and a portion is missing. The sample lists about 150,000 clones, around 10% occurring once. Sequences were obtained from central memory CD4+ T cells from blood. The receptor source for this set is a young man in good health.

This chain connects TRBV27 to TRBJ1-2; no firm D call. The germline V gene encodes CDR1 MNHEY and CDR2 SMNVEV (reference sequence). The V end lost 4 bases, the J end lost 1 base, and 10 bases lay between the germline ends. The CDR3 sequence is 14 residues long. CDR3 protein: CASSSAVLNYGYTF. Written as DNA, the CDR3 is TGTGCCAGCAGTTCGGCAGTCCTTAACTATGGCTACACCTTC.

J is TRBJ2-7 and V is TRBV28; 7 positions match TRBD1. The CDR3 extends over 14 amino acids. Germline values: CDR1 MDHEN, CDR2 SYDVKM. V trimming: 5 bases; J trimming: 6 bases; junction bases outside the gene matches: 10. CDR3 coding DNA: TGTGCCAGCAGTCCCCCCGAGGGGGCCGGCGAGCAGTACTTC. It is translated as CASSPPEGAGEQYF.

This clone was detected ten times or more. The V gene is TRBV7-6, the J gene TRBJ2-5; 7 nucleotides align to TRBD2. Germline V gives CDR1 SGHVS, CDR2 FNYEAQ. With V trimmed by 5 bases and J by 2 bases, 11 bases remained unmatched. The CDR3 is 16 amino acids. Here the CDR3 reads CASSVRAQGGQETQYF. The CDR3 DNA follows: TGTGCCAGCAGCGTCCGGGCTCAGGGAGGGCAAGAGACCCAGTACTTC.

This clone was recorded many times. The chain is built from TRBV28 and TRBJ2-6; D unresolved. The germline gives CDR1 MDHEN, CDR2 SYDVKM. The V end lost 4 bases, the J end lost 0 bases, and 7 bases lay between the germline ends. CDR3 size: 15 residues. CDR3 residues: CASSYLLSGANVLTF. DNA for the CDR3: TGTGCCAGCAGTTACCTTCTCTCTGGGGCCAACGTCCTGACTTTC.

The gene calls are TRBV29-1 and TRBJ1-1; D call uncertain. CDR1 and CDR2 (germline): SQVTM, ANQGSEA. Trimming took off 3 bases at V and 4 bases at J, with 3 bases between the two ends. This CDR3 has 10 amino acids. The CDR3 DNA is TGCAGCGTTGATCTCACTGAAGCTTTCTTT. As protein: CSVDLTEAFF.

The rearrangement uses TRBV5-4 and TRBJ2-3; TRBD2 agrees at 13 bases. The germline gives CDR1 SGHNT, CDR2 YYREEE (reference sequence). The trim removed 9 bases at V and 1 base at J, leaving 8 bases unmatched. The CDR3 has 16 residues. The CDR3 sequence is CATRPGTSGGTDTQYF. In nucleotides, the CDR3 is TGTGCCACCCGTCCCGGGACTAGCGGGGGCACAGATACGCAGTATTTT.

This clone was found a few times. The J gene is TRBJ2-1, the V gene TRBV21-1. TRBV21-1 is given as a pseudogene. This CDR3 spans 15 amino acids. The CDR3 nucleotides are TGTGCCAGCAGCAATGGGCCGCCGCGAGGGGATGAGCAGTTCTTC. Protein sequence: CASSNGPPRGDEQFF.

The V and J genes are TRBV7-3 and TRBJ2-5, with D perhaps being TRBD1 or TRBD2 (5 bases each). This CDR3 spans 14 amino acids. V was pared by 6 bases and J by 4 bases, with 15 bases between. CDR1 is SGHTA, CDR2 FQGTGA, per germline. DNA of the CDR3: TGTGCCAGCAGTCCTCGGGGCACGCCAGAGACCCAGTACTTC. Translating gives CASSPRGTPETQYF.

V is TRBV10-3 and J is TRBJ2-3, with 9 bases identical to TRBD2. The germline CDR1 and CDR2 sequences are ENHRY and SYGVKD. This CDR3 has 15 amino acids. The V and J ends lost 2 bases and 2 bases, in that order; junction bases with no gene match: 2. CDR3 amino acids: CAISEAGGFTDTQYF. CDR3 nucleotides: TGTGCCATCAGTGAGGCGGGGGGGTTCACAGATACGCAGTATTTT.

The gene calls are TRBV5-6 and TRBJ1-2; D not resolved. The V gene lost 3 bases and the J gene lost 3 bases, with 15 bases spanning the gap. CDR1 is SGHDT and CDR2 is YYEEEE in the germline V gene. The CDR3 contains 15 residues. Here the CDR3 reads CASSSTLRADYGYTF. CDR3 nucleotide sequence: TGTGCCAGCAGCTCGACCCTACGAGCTGACTATGGCTACACCTTC.

This clone has ten or more counts. The CDR3 bases are TGTGCCAGCAGCGTAAGGGACTTAGAGGGTGAGCAGTTCTTC. Protein sequence: CASSVRDLEGEQFF. The chain links TRBV9 to TRBJ2-1; D possibly corresponds to TRBD2 (6 bases). Deletions cut 1 base from V and 9 bases from J, with 14 bases between. Germline V gene sequence: CDR1 SGDLS, CDR2 YYNGEE. This CDR3 is 14 amino acids long.

The chain is built from TRBV19 and TRBJ1-2, with no clear D. The CDR3 is 15 amino acids. Germline values: CDR1 LNHDA, CDR2 SQIVND (reference sequence). The V gene lost 6 bases and the J gene lost 1 base, with 15 bases spanning the gap. DNA for the CDR3: TGTGCCAGTAGACTCCCGGGAGGGATTAACTATGGCTACACCTTC. Translation gives CASRLPGGINYGYTF.

This clone was detected many times. The rearrangement joins TRBV14 to TRBJ2-3; 7 bases map to TRBD2. The CDR3 loop spans 14 amino acids. Unmatched junction bases numbered 7, after V lost 3 bases and J lost 7 bases. CDR1 and CDR2 (germline): SGHDN, FVKESK. CDR3 protein: CASSHALAANTQYF. CDR3 DNA sequence: TGTGCCAGCAGCCACGCGCTAGCGGCAAATACGCAGTATTTT.

The V call is TRBV6-1, the J call TRBJ1-3, with D hard to call. Germline V gives CDR1 MNHNS, CDR2 SASEGT. The CDR3 loop spans 15 amino acids. Between the trimmed V and J ends, which lost 3 bases and 3 bases, there was a span of 12 bases. The CDR3 nucleotides are TGTGCCAGCAGTGAGGGAGCACTACGTGGAAACACCATATATTTT. Encoded protein: CASSEGALRGNTIYF.

The chain uses TRBV29-1 and TRBJ1-6; 10 positions agree with TRBD1. J was trimmed by 9 bases and V by 4 bases; bases with no gene match: 9. CDR3 length equals 15 residues. CDR1 is SQVTM, CDR2 ANQGSEA, per germline. The CDR3 is CSVAIGQGVGSPLHF. DNA of the CDR3: TGCAGCGTTGCAATAGGACAGGGGGTTGGTTCACCCCTCCACTTT.

This clone was observed at least ten times. The V and J genes are TRBV5-1 and TRBJ2-7, with a possible D match to TRBD2 (5 bases). Germline V gene data show CDR1 as SGHRS and CDR2 as YFSETQ. This CDR3 comprises 16 residues. V dropped 0 bases and J dropped 6 bases, with 19 bases sitting between them. CDR3: CASSLDRDSVGLEQYF. Here the CDR3 DNA reads TGCGCCAGCAGCTTGGATAGGGATAGCGTTGGGCTCGAGCAGTACTTC.

This clone was counted at least ten times. This rearrangement joins TRBV4-3 to TRBJ2-3; D remains ambiguous. V was clipped by 0 bases and J by 7 bases, with 5 bases between them. CDR3 length: 12 amino acids. Germline CDR1 LGHNA, CDR2 YSLEER. The CDR3 loop reads CASSQEGNTQYF. CDR3 in DNA: TGCGCCAGCAGCCAAGAGGGGAATACGCAGTATTTT.

This clone was picked up a small number of times. The same CDR3 is also encoded by other DNA sequences in this sample. This sequence joins TRBV5-1 and TRBJ2-1; D is perhaps TRBD2 (5 bases). The CDR3 totals 14 residues. Germline V lookup: CDR1 SGHRS, CDR2 YFSETQ. V lost 2 bases and J lost 1, with 7 bases in between. The CDR3 loop is CASSLSGSYNEQFF. CDR3 in DNA: TGCGCCAGCAGCTTATCGGGGTCCTACAATGAGCAGTTCTTC.

This clone was seen a handful of times. This sequence joins TRBV15 and TRBJ1-6; a weak D match, TRBD1 (5 bases). Germline lookup yields CDR1 LNHNV and CDR2 YYDKDF (reference sequence). The CDR3 runs to 16 residues. Trimming cost V 0 bases and J 5 bases, with 11 bases left between them. The CDR3: CATSRDWGSNNSPLHF. Written as DNA, the CDR3 is TGTGCCACCAGCAGAGATTGGGGGAGTAATAATTCACCCCTCCACTTT.

A few counts support this clone. The rearrangement joins TRBV18 to TRBJ2-2; D call uncertain. The CDR3 totals 15 residues. Per the germline V gene, CDR1 is KGHSH and CDR2 is LQKENI. V was cut by 3 bases and J by 1 base, with 9 bases left in between. CDR3 sequence reads: CASSPRQMNTGELFF. The CDR3 nucleotides read TGTGCCAGCTCACCTCGCCAGATGAACACCGGGGAGCTGTTTTTT.

This clone was counted between two and nine times. The chain combines TRBV7-2 with TRBJ2-1; no definite D call. V gave up 5 bases and J gave up 5 bases, with 4 bases separating them. Germline V gene sequence: CDR1 SGHTA, CDR2 FQGNSA. This CDR3 is 11 amino acids long. The CDR3 here is CASSVHNEQFF. For the CDR3, the DNA is TGTGCCAGCAGCGTACACAATGAGCAGTTCTTC.

This clone was seen more than once but under ten times. This rearrangement joins TRBV5-6 to TRBJ1-1, with a tentative D call TRBD1 (5 bases). The CDR3 runs 15 residues. V was clipped by 4 bases and J by 2 bases, with 15 bases between them. Germline assignment: CDR1 SGHDT and CDR2 YYEEEE. The CDR3: CASSLNGHANTEAFF. DNA for the CDR3: TGTGCCAGCAGCCTAAACGGACACGCTAACACTGAAGCTTTCTTT.

This clone showed up just a few times. The chain links TRBV30 to TRBJ2-7, with D maybe TRBD1 (5 bases). The CDR3 is 11 residues long. Germline values: CDR1 GTSNPN, CDR2 SVGIG (reference sequence). V lost 2 bases and J 9 bases, leaving 11 bases between the germline ends. CDR3: CAWSLRAGQYF. The CDR3 coding sequence is TGTGCCTGGAGTCTCAGGGCAGGGCAGTACTTC.

The chain joins TRBV5-4 to TRBJ1-5; D unresolved. V lost 0 bases and J 7 bases, leaving 5 bases between the germline ends. Germline V gene lookup returns CDR1 SGHNT and CDR2 YYREEE (reference sequence). The CDR3 consists of 12 residues. This CDR3 reads CASSLDAQPQHF. The CDR3, as DNA: TGTGCCAGCAGCTTGGATGCCCAGCCCCAGCATTTT.

As regards this clone: Additional DNA sequences in this sample encode the identical CDR3. The chain employs TRBV9 and TRBJ1-1; D not resolved. From germline, CDR1 is SGDLS and CDR2 YYNGEE. This CDR3 has 13 amino acids. Trimming stripped 0 bases from V and 3 bases from J, with 6 bases between. CDR3 amino acids: CASSVGGYTEAFF. The CDR3 DNA sequence: TGTGCCAGCAGCGTAGGAGGGTACACTGAAGCTTTCTTT.

This clone showed up just a few times. The chain uses TRBV19 and TRBJ2-5; D may correspond to TRBD1 or TRBD2 (5 bases each). Germline V gene sequence: CDR1 LNHDA, CDR2 SQIVND (reference sequence). Trimming pared 1 base from V and 10 bases from J, leaving 16 bases between. The CDR3 has 14 amino acids. The CDR3, as DNA: TGTGCCAGTAGTATAGGGGGGACCCGAAGCGGCCAGTACTTC. Translated, it gives CASSIGGTRSGQYF.

Only a few counts were recorded for this clone. J is TRBJ1-1 and V is TRBV14; TRBD1 is a possible D gene (5 bases). Germline assignment: CDR1 SGHDN and CDR2 FVKESK. CDR3 length: 14 amino acids. The V end lost 4 bases, the J end lost 4 bases, and 13 bases lay between the germline ends. The CDR3 sequence is CASSLQEGRTEAFF. DNA for the CDR3: TGTGCCAGCAGCCTACAGGAAGGCCGCACTGAAGCTTTCTTT.

This rearrangement joins TRBV15 to TRBJ2-5; maybe TRBD1 (5 bases). Germline V CDR1 and CDR2: LNHNV, YYDKDF (reference sequence). There are 14 residues in the CDR3. Trimming cost V 1 base and J 5 bases, with 11 bases left between them. The CDR3 nucleotides read TGTGCCACCAGCAGAGTAGGGGTTGGCGAGACCCAGTACTTC. Translation: CATSRVGVGETQYF.